The 28 T cell receptor beta chains below all came from one sample that was sequenced in a study of T cell clonality in common variable immunodeficiency (dated by TCRdb to 2013 to 2016). Library construction relied on the immunoSEQ multiplex PCR assay. The table was pulled from immuneACCESS by TCRdb, which kept in-frame rearrangements only. Such tables lose some clones; where checked, under half of the loss comes from unresolved V genes, and the rest has no known cause. The table shows about 40,000 clones here, with no singletons. The ten largest clones add up to about 3% of the sample. Sequencing was done on a sample of peripheral blood mononuclear cells. All receptors come from a person aged 18-70 years in good health.

Of note for this clone: Read sequence stops 3 residues before the CDR3 end, and the germline J gene provides the missing end. The chain has TRBV2 and TRBJ2-3; 7 nucleotides line up with TRBD2. This CDR3 is built from 15 residues. V gave up 3 bases and J gave up 6 bases; unmatched junction bases: 9. The germline gives CDR1 SNHLY, CDR2 FYNNEI. CDR3 DNA, as far as it was read: TGTGCCAGCAGTGATGGCGCGGTGGGGGGGGATACG. This translates into CASSDGAVGGDT. The entire CDR3 reads CASSDGAVGGDTQYF.

At least ten counts were recorded for this clone. The read ends 3 residues shy of where the CDR3 ends; the end is completed using the germline J gene. The gene calls are TRBV4-1 and TRBJ2-2; TRBD2 might be the D (5 bases). This CDR3 has 15 amino acids. V was pared by 3 bases and J by 6 bases, with 14 bases between. CDR1 is MGHRA, CDR2 YSYEKL, per germline. The CDR3 spells CASSHRHGVAGELFF. Partial CDR3 DNA: TGCGCCAGCAGCCACCGGCACGGGGTGGCCGGGGAG.

This clone was seen at least ten times. Coverage ceases 3 residues before the CDR3 finishes, and the germline J gene fills in the end. The chain joins TRBV28 to TRBJ2-2, with TRBD1 as a possible D gene (5 bases). V dropped 5 bases and J dropped 6 bases, with 19 bases sitting between them. The CDR3 extends over 16 amino acids. Germline loops: CDR1 MDHEN, CDR2 SYDVKM. The CDR3 sequence is CASSLRRTHPAGELFF. The covered CDR3 bases are TGTGCCAGCAGTCTTCGGCGGACACATCCCGCCGGGGAG.

This clone was counted at least ten times. The sequenced fragment ends 3 residues before the CDR3 boundary, so the rest is inferred from the germline J gene. The rearrangement uses TRBV12-3 or TRBV12-4 and TRBJ1-2; D ambiguous. The CDR3 loop spans 13 amino acids. V was cut by 7 bases and J by 2 bases, with 11 bases left in between. The CDR3 spells CASTSLGNYGYTF. The sequenced CDR3 bases are TGTGCCAGCACCAGTTTAGGGAACTATGGC.

This clone showed up many times. Read data end 3 residues before the CDR3 end; the end is taken from the germline J gene. The chain carries TRBV6-4 and TRBJ2-1; D possibly corresponds to TRBD1 (6 bases). There are 14 residues in the CDR3. Germline V gene data show CDR1 as MRHNA and CDR2 as SNTAGT. The ends were cut back, 3 bases at V and 6 bases at J, with 12 bases in the middle. The part of the CDR3 DNA that was read is TGTGCCAGCAGTGAAAGTGCAGGGGTCAATGAG. Its protein is CASSESAGVNE. The full-length CDR3 reads as CASSESAGVNEQFF.

This clone turned up a few times. The DNA ends 3 residues before the CDR3 does, and the rest of the CDR3 is filled in from the germline J gene. The V gene is TRBV7-6, the J gene TRBJ1-1; 7 bases line up with TRBD1. CDR3 length: 14 residues. Per the germline V gene, CDR1 is SGHVS and CDR2 is FNYEAQ. Trimming removed 1 base from V and 7 bases from J; junction bases left unmatched: 6. The CDR3 DNA, read in part, is TGTGCCAGCAGCTTAGTTCCTCCAGGGGGTGAA. Translation: CASSLVPPGGE. The whole CDR3 sequence is CASSLVPPGGEAFF. Supplemented by reference TRBV7-6 and TRBJ1-1, the full variable domain reads GAGVSQSPRYKVTKRGQDVALRCDPISGHVSLYWYRQALGQGPEFLTYFNYEAQQDKSGLPNDRFSAERPEGSISTLTIQRTEQRDSAMYRCASSLVPPGGEAFFGQGTRLTVV.

This clone is medium-sized in the sample. With the read ending 3 residues before the CDR3 end, the germline J gene is used to fill in that end. The chain links TRBV4-1 to TRBJ1-2; 7 bases agree with TRBD1. The CDR3 is made up of 15 amino acids. Germline V gene sequence: CDR1 MGHRA, CDR2 YSYEKL. The trim removed 0 bases at V and 4 bases at J, leaving 5 bases unmatched. The covered CDR3 bases are TGCGCCAGCAGCCAAGATGAGGGGGCCGGCTATGGC. Protein sequence: CASSQDEGAGYG. The CDR3 reads in full as CASSQDEGAGYGYTF.

This clone was observed at least ten times. The DNA read from the CDR3 is TGTGGGTGGCCCGATGCGGGTGAAAAA. It is translated as CGWPDAGEK. The CDR3, in full, reads CGWPDAGEKLFF. V and J are TRBV2 and TRBJ1-4; the D is unclear. The missing CDR3 end, 3 residues past where the read stops, is filled in from the germline J gene. The germline CDR1 and CDR2 sequences are SNHLY and FYNNEI. The CDR3 runs to 12 residues.

This clone was counted ten times or more. The read ends 3 residues before the CDR3 terminus; that terminus is restored from the germline J gene. J is TRBJ2-5 and V is TRBV4-2, with 13 positions matching TRBD2. Losses at the gene ends were 0 bases for V and 4 bases for J; bases not matched to a gene: 11. Germline-derived CDR1 and CDR2 are LGHNA and YNFKEQ. The CDR3 loop spans 19 amino acids. The DNA read from the CDR3 is TGTGCCAGCAGCCAAGAGGAACTAGCGGGAGGGGAGAGTGGAGAGACC. Encoded protein: CASSQEELAGGESGET. The whole CDR3 region reads CASSQEELAGGESGETQYF.

The table lists this clone with many counts. The read terminates 3 residues before the CDR3 end, so the remaining end is supplied by the germline J gene. The rearrangement links TRBV7-9 to TRBJ1-2; D is possibly TRBD1 (5 bases). The CDR3 has 12 amino acids. The germline V and J ends were trimmed by 3 bases and 4 bases, with 6 bases remaining between them. The germline CDR1 and CDR2 sequences are SEHNR and FQNEAQ (reference sequence). CDR3 in amino acids: CASSLGGYGYTF. The CDR3 DNA, read in part, is TGTGCCAGCAGCTTGGGGGGCTATGGC.

This clone appeared many times. Read sequence stops 3 residues before the CDR3 end, and the germline J gene provides the missing end. This rearrangement joins TRBV20-1 to TRBJ2-7; 7 bases are a match to TRBD2. Germline V gene data show CDR1 as DFQATT and CDR2 as SNEGSKA (reference sequence). This CDR3 is 14 amino acids long. Germline trimming cut 3 bases from V and 2 bases from J; bases unmatched to any gene: 7. CDR3 DNA, as far as it was read: TGCAGTGCTAGTCTAGCGGCCCCTGCCTACGAG. This translates into CSASLAAPAYE. The full CDR3 protein is CSASLAAPAYEQYF.

This clone was seen repeatedly, ten times or more. The read gets to within 3 residues of the CDR3 end, and the germline J gene fills in the rest. The chain joins TRBV5-1 to TRBJ2-7, with a tentative D call TRBD1 (6 bases). CDR3 length: 14 amino acids. Germline loops: CDR1 SGHRS, CDR2 YFSETQ. V lost 1 base and J 2 bases, leaving 10 bases between the germline ends. The DNA read from the CDR3 is TGCGCCAGCAGCTTGAGGACAGACCCCTACGAG. Amino acids: CASSLRTDPYE. The full CDR3 reads CASSLRTDPYEQYF.

Concerning this clone: The read comes to an end 3 residues before the CDR3 does, leaving the germline J gene to fill in the end. The gene calls are TRBV7-6 and TRBJ1-2; D gene ambiguous. Looked up from germline, CDR1 is SGHVS and CDR2 is FNYEAQ. The CDR3 loop spans 16 amino acids. CDR3: CASSSGRGELTDTYTF. CDR3 bases read: TGTGCCAGCAGCTCCGGTCGCGGGGAGCTCACAGATACC.

A word on this clone: From the germline J gene comes the end of the CDR3, since the read stops 3 residues before it. The chain couples TRBV7-6 to TRBJ2-1, with D possibly TRBD2 on 6 matching bases. Trimming cost V 5 bases and J 5 bases, with 16 bases left between them. Germline CDR1 is SGHVS and CDR2 is FNYEAQ. This CDR3 has 15 amino acids. CDR3 bases read: TGTGCCAGCAGCCCCCCGTGGCGGGAAGACAATGAG. Amino acids: CASSPPWREDNE. The whole CDR3 protein is CASSPPWREDNEQFF.

This clone was counted between two and nine times. The read falls 3 residues short of the CDR3 end, and the missing part is taken from the germline J gene. The V gene is TRBV2, the J gene TRBJ2-7; 7 bases line up with TRBD1. This CDR3 region has 13 residues. The germline V gene has CDR1 SNHLY and CDR2 FYNNEI. Germline trimming cut 10 bases from V and 1 base from J; bases unmatched to any gene: 7. The CDR3 bases that were read are TGTGCCACCGAAGACAGGGCGTCCTACGAG. Translated, it gives CATEDRASYE. The CDR3 reads in full as CATEDRASYEQYF.

This clone was detected ten times or more. The read ends 3 residues before the CDR3 terminus; that terminus is restored from the germline J gene. V usage is TRBV6-2 or TRBV6-3 and J usage is TRBJ1-5, with 8 bases that match TRBD1. Germline values: CDR1 MNHEY, CDR2 SVGEGT. The CDR3 runs 15 residues. The J segment lost 1 base and the V segment lost 1 base, leaving 0 bases of the junction unmatched. CDR3 bases read: TGTGCCAGCAGTTACTGGGACAGGAGCAATCAGCCC. Its translation: CASSYWDRSNQP. The complete CDR3 protein is CASSYWDRSNQPQHF.

Turning to this clone: Sequencing ends 3 residues short of the CDR3 end; the germline J gene provides the rest. The rearrangement links TRBV13 to TRBJ2-7; 12 bases agree with TRBD2. V gave up 6 bases and J gave up 3 bases; unmatched junction bases: 6. CDR1 is PRHDT and CDR2 is FYEKMQ in the germline V gene (reference sequence). The CDR3 covers 15 residues. CDR3 sequence reads: CASSYSTSGSYEQYF. The sequenced part of the CDR3 DNA is TGTGCCAGCAGTTACTCGACTAGCGGGAGCTACGAG.

This clone appeared many times. The missing CDR3 end, 3 residues past where the read stops, is filled in from the germline J gene. The rearrangement uses TRBV14 and TRBJ2-1; 10 bases are a match to TRBD1. Trimming at V came to 1 base and at J to 9 bases, leaving 15 bases not matched to a gene. The CDR3 contains 18 residues. Germline CDR1 reads SGHDN; CDR2 reads FVKESK. CDR3 region: CASSQAVSLRDRGFEQFF. CDR3 bases read: TGTGCCAGCAGCCAAGCGGTCAGCCTCCGGGACAGGGGTTTTGAG.

With regard to this clone: The read ends 3 residues early relative to the CDR3; the germline J gene fills the gap. This chain connects TRBV7-3 to TRBJ1-1; weak D call: TRBD1 (5 bases). Germline V gene sequence: CDR1 SGHTA, CDR2 FQGTGA. The CDR3 totals 14 residues. CDR3 DNA, as far as it was read: TGTGCCAGCAGCTTAGGGGCCCATCACTCGGCA. This gives the protein CASSLGAHHSA. The whole CDR3 is CASSLGAHHSAAFF.

This clone appeared many times. The read ends 3 residues shy of where the CDR3 ends; the end is completed using the germline J gene. V gene TRBV18 combines with J gene TRBJ2-3, with 7 bases identical to TRBD1. There are 16 residues in the CDR3. In germline, CDR1 is KGHSH, CDR2 LQKENI. V shed 3 bases and J 2 bases; nucleotides not matched to a gene: 8. The sequenced part of the CDR3 DNA is TGTGCCAGCTCACCGGGGGACAGATCCTTCACAGATACG. Translated, it gives CASSPGDRSFTDT. The CDR3 in its entirety is CASSPGDRSFTDTQYF.

This clone was picked up a small number of times. The read terminates 3 residues ahead of where the CDR3 ends, so the germline J gene completes it. V is TRBV20-1 and J is TRBJ2-1, with 10 nucleotides matching TRBD2. The germline CDR1 and CDR2 sequences are DFQATT and SNEGSKA (reference sequence). The CDR3 extends over 16 amino acids. V shed 2 bases, J shed 9 bases, and the junction held 13 bases outside the gene matches. CDR3 in amino acids: CSARSQAGGRLFEQFF. Partial CDR3 DNA: TGCAGTGCTAGAAGCCAAGCGGGGGGGCGGTTGTTTGAG.

Many counts were recorded for this clone. The CDR3 end is not reached by the read, which stops 3 residues before it; the germline J gene fills it in. The gene calls are TRBV6-2 or TRBV6-3 and TRBJ2-3; D possibly corresponds to TRBD2 (6 bases). Germline V gene lookup returns CDR1 MNHEY and CDR2 SVGEGT. There are 17 residues in the CDR3. V lost 2 bases and J lost 0, with 15 bases in between. CDR3 DNA, as far as it was read: TGTGCCAGCAGTTACGGAAAACGGGACTTGAGCACAGATACG. It specifies CASSYGKRDLSTDT. The full CDR3 is CASSYGKRDLSTDTQYF.

This clone was detected many times. The CDR3 goes on 3 residues after the read ends, and that part is filled in from the germline J gene. The chain carries TRBV5-1 and TRBJ1-2; TRBD1 matches 9 bases. J was trimmed by 4 bases and V by 4 bases; bases with no gene match: 8. The CDR3 is made up of 15 amino acids. Germline V gene data show CDR1 as SGHRS and CDR2 as YFSETQ. CDR3 residues: CASSATGQGSYGYTF. CDR3 DNA, as far as it was read: TGCGCCAGCAGCGCAACGGGACAGGGTAGCTATGGC.

Ten or more counts support this clone. Sequencing ends 3 residues short of the CDR3 end; the germline J gene provides the rest. The chain carries TRBV6-1 and TRBJ1-4; 7 positions match TRBD1. V dropped 0 bases and J dropped 6; count of bases not matched to a gene: 4. The CDR3 spans 15 residues. Germline CDR1 reads MNHNS; CDR2 reads SASEGT. This chain's CDR3 is CASSEATGDYEKLFF. Incomplete CDR3 DNA: TGTGCCAGCAGTGAAGCAACAGGGGATTATGAAAAA.

With regard to this clone: The sequenced fragment ends 3 residues before the CDR3 boundary, so the rest is inferred from the germline J gene. The V gene is TRBV19, the J gene TRBJ2-1; perhaps TRBD2 as D (5 bases). The CDR3 length is 17 residues. Germline lookup yields CDR1 LNHDA and CDR2 SQIVND (reference sequence). The ends were cut back, 1 base at V and 5 bases at J, with 18 bases in the middle. The part of the CDR3 DNA that was read is TGTGCCAGTAGTATAGGATTACCACGGACTCGCAACAATGAG. Translated, it gives CASSIGLPRTRNNE. The full CDR3 protein reads CASSIGLPRTRNNEQFF. Together with reference TRBV19 and TRBJ2-1, the CDR3 gives the full variable domain: DGGITQSPKYLFRKEGQNVTLSCEQNLNHDAMYWYRQDPGQGLRLIYYSQIVNDFQKGDIAEGYSVSREKKESFPLTVTSAQKNPTAFYLCASSIGLPRTRNNEQFFGPGTRLTVL.

In this sample, this clone turned up many times. The read gets to within 3 residues of the CDR3 end, and the germline J gene fills in the rest. This chain uses TRBV2 with TRBJ2-5, with D maybe TRBD1 (6 bases). Trimming shortened V by 1 base and J by 5 bases, and 8 bases separated the two germline ends. Germline V gene data show CDR1 as SNHLY and CDR2 as FYNNEI. This CDR3 is built from 13 residues. The CDR3 spells CASSEGTEETQYF. The part of the CDR3 DNA that was read is TGTGCCAGCAGTGAAGGGACAGAGGAGACC.

The sample holds many counts of this clone. The sequenced fragment ends 3 residues before the CDR3 boundary, so the rest is inferred from the germline J gene. This chain connects TRBV12-3 or TRBV12-4 to TRBJ2-3; 9 positions agree with TRBD2. This CDR3 is built from 18 residues. J was trimmed by 3 bases and V by 3 bases; bases with no gene match: 13. CDR3 residues: CASSLGPGELAGTDTQYF. The DNA read from the CDR3 is TGTGCCAGCAGTTTGGGCCCCGGGGAGCTAGCGGGGACAGATACG.

With regard to this clone: The CDR3 extends 3 residues past the end of the read, so its final part is completed from the germline J gene. The chain employs TRBV5-3 and TRBJ1-2, with 8 positions matching TRBD1. TRBV5-3 is flagged as an ORF with uncertain function. The CDR3 totals 14 residues. Unmatched junction bases numbered 7, after V lost 5 bases and J lost 4 bases. The covered CDR3 bases are TGTGCCAGAAGGAACAGGGGGGGCCTCTATGGC. Amino acids: CARRNRGGLYG. In full, the CDR3 is CARRNRGGLYGYTF.